The next 13 T cell receptor beta chains were all read from a single sample in a study of T-cell memory formation after mild COVID-19. TCRdb reanalysed the 5' RACE reads using MiXCR and keeps one entry per CDR3 protein. The sample holds 40,000 to 55,000 distinct CDR3 sequences, 7.3% seen once. The sequenced sample consisted of PBMCs or a T cell subset sorted from them (not recorded which). The receptors stem from a man aged 18 to 29 who had mild COVID-19 (a few samples of this study predate the infection). Cell type and time point are not known.

This clonotype showed up just a few times. This chain links TRBV30 with TRBJ1-2; 8 nucleotides match TRBD1. V lost 2 bases to trimming and J lost 7 bases; unmatched junction nucleotides: 3. CDR1 is GTSNPN, CDR2 SVGIG, per germline (reference sequence). This CDR3 spans 12 amino acids. The CDR3 sequence is CAWSSGTGGYTF. For the CDR3, the DNA is TGTGCCTGGAGTTCGGGGACAGGTGGCTACACCTTC.

This clonotype was seen a handful of times. The rearrangement joins TRBV23-1 to TRBJ2-5, with a weak D call TRBD1 (6 bases). TRBV23-1 is classed as an ORF, of uncertain function. The CDR3 extends over 13 amino acids. Trimming took off 4 bases at V and 3 bases at J, with 9 bases between the two ends. The CDR3: CASSPNREETQYF. In DNA, the CDR3 is TGCGCCAGCAGTCCAAACAGGGAAGAGACCCAGTACTTC.

The chain joins TRBV5-6 to TRBJ2-2; 7 bases fit TRBD1. CDR3 length equals 15 residues. The germline gives CDR1 SGHDT, CDR2 YYEEEE. V was clipped by 0 bases and J by 4 bases; unmatched bases: 3. Written as DNA, the CDR3 is TGTGCCAGCAGCTTGGAGGGGGCAGTCACCGGGGAGCTGTTTTTT. Translation gives CASSLEGAVTGELFF.

This clonotype occurred a few times. The rearrangement joins TRBV29-1 to TRBJ2-1; unclear D gene. Germline CDR1 reads SQVTM; CDR2 reads ANQGSEA. Trimming cost V 5 bases and J 7 bases, with 3 bases left between them. CDR3 length equals 9 residues. This CDR3 is CSVRNEQFF. CDR3 bases: TGCAGCGTTAGGAATGAGCAGTTCTTC.

This clonotype was recorded at least ten times. The chain carries TRBV29-1 and TRBJ2-3, with 9 bases matching TRBD1. V was clipped by 6 bases and J by 5 bases; unmatched bases: 9. Per the germline V gene, CDR1 is SQVTM and CDR2 is ANQGSEA. The CDR3 has 14 residues. The DNA of the CDR3 is TGCAGCGTAGGCGGGACAGGGAACGGAGATACGCAGTATTTT. Translated: CSVGGTGNGDTQYF.

This clonotype occurred a few times. The rearrangement joins TRBV7-9 to TRBJ2-5; tentatively, D is TRBD1 or TRBD2 (5 bases each). The V end was cut by 5 bases, the J end by 2 bases, with 15 bases between. Germline assignment: CDR1 SEHNR and CDR2 FQNEAQ (reference sequence). There are 15 residues in the CDR3. This CDR3 is CASSPRDRNQETQYF. The CDR3 DNA sequence: TGTGCCAGCAGCCCCAGGGACCGAAATCAAGAGACCCAGTACTTC.

In this sample, this clonotype turned up a few times. V usage is TRBV6-5 and J usage is TRBJ1-2; a weak D match, TRBD1 (6 bases). Deletions cut 6 bases from V and 8 bases from J, with 16 bases between. CDR1 and CDR2 (germline): MNHEY, SVGAGI. The length of the CDR3 is 13 residues. The CDR3 DNA sequence: TGTGCCAGCAGGCGGGACAAAGATTACGGCTACACCTTC. The encoded protein is CASRRDKDYGYTF.

A few counts support this clonotype. The CDR3 protein is CASSLSPGLGLETQYF. The CDR3 coding sequence is TGTGCCAGCAGCTTAAGTCCGGGACTAGGGTTGGAGACCCAGTACTTC. This sequence joins TRBV7-9 and TRBJ2-5; 8 positions agree with TRBD2. The CDR3 covers 16 residues. After removal of 2 bases from V and 5 bases from J, the junction contained 10 bases not matched to a gene. Germline lookup yields CDR1 SEHNR and CDR2 FQNEAQ (reference sequence). The full variable domain, in which reference TRBV7-9 and TRBJ2-5 provide the parts outside the CDR3, is DTGVSQNPRHKITKRGQNVTFRCDPISEHNRLYWYRQTLGQGPEFLTYFQNEAQLEKSRLLSDRFSAERPKGSFSTLEIQRTEQGDSAMYLCASSLSPGLGLETQYFGPGTRLLVL.

This clonotype was counted ten times or more. The genes are TRBV4-1 and TRBJ1-2; 7 bases fit TRBD1. CDR3 length: 16 amino acids. From germline, CDR1 is MGHRA and CDR2 YSYEKL. V was pared by 4 bases and J by 8 bases, with 16 bases of the junction left unmatched. CDR3 protein: CASSLSGQPNSGGYTF. The CDR3 DNA sequence: TGCGCCAGCAGCCTTTCGGGACAGCCTAATTCTGGCGGCTACACCTTC.

The chain has TRBV6-1 and TRBJ2-3; D possibly corresponds to TRBD1 (5 bases). The CDR3 totals 15 residues. Germline CDR1 is MNHNS and CDR2 is SASEGT. V lost 7 bases and J 0 bases, leaving 14 bases between the germline ends. The CDR3 DNA follows: TGTGCCAGCATTCGACAGAAAGCTAGCACAGATACGCAGTATTTT. As protein: CASIRQKASTDTQYF.

The rearrangement uses TRBV7-2 and TRBJ2-3; D tentatively reads TRBD1 or TRBD2 (5 bases each). Germline CDR1 and CDR2: SGHTA and FQGNSA. Between the trimmed V and J ends, which lost 0 bases and 6 bases, there was a span of 10 bases. The CDR3 length is 14 residues. CDR3 DNA sequence: TGTGCCAGCAGCTTAGCCGGGGCCCAGGATACGCAGTATTTT. The encoded protein is CASSLAGAQDTQYF.

This clonotype was observed a handful of times. The chain links TRBV7-2 to TRBJ2-5; unclear D gene. Per germline, CDR1 SGHTA and CDR2 FQGNSA. This CDR3 contains 17 residues. The V gene lost 5 bases and the J gene lost 5 bases, with 24 bases spanning the gap. CDR3 residues: CASSPTSGSGFRETQYF. CDR3 sequence (DNA): TGTGCCAGCAGCCCTACTTCCGGCTCCGGGTTTCGCGAGACCCAGTACTTC.

This chain's CDR3 is CASSLSLEGYRPLHF. The CDR3 nucleotides read TGTGCCAGCAGCTTATCGTTGGAGGGTTATCGGCCCCTCCACTTT. The V gene is TRBV11-2, the J gene TRBJ1-6, with D unresolved. V lost 2 bases and J 13 bases, leaving 18 bases between the germline ends. The CDR3 runs to 15 residues. Germline V lookup: CDR1 SGHAT, CDR2 FQNNGV. Full variable domain (missing parts from reference TRBV11-2 and TRBJ1-6): EAGVAQSPRYKIIEKRQSVAFWCNPISGHATLYWYQQILGQGPKLLIQFQNNGVVDDSQLPKDRFSAERLKGVDSTLKIQPAKLEDSAVYLCASSLSLEGYRPLHFGNGTRLTVT.